A selection of T cell receptor beta chains follows, all from one sample in a study of blood T cells in healthy people across ages. MiXCR was run by TCRdb on the 5' RACE reads, yielding one entry per CDR3 protein. The sample consists of approximately 820,000 distinct CDR3 sequences, around two fifths of them appearing once. Sequencing was carried out using blood. The receptors stem from a man in his 60s in good health. Each CDR3 is given with its conserved first and last residue. The order of the fields is V gene, clone size, D gene, J gene, CDR3 protein, CDR3 DNA. The D gene is left open where the match is weak. Size values are once, few and many counts, or a class for expanded clones, and some rows have none.

v_gene: TRBV4-1; abundance: NA; d_gene: NA; j_gene: TRBJ2-7; CDR3aa: CASSQGICEQYF; CDR3nt: TGCGCCAGCAGCCAAGGGATCTGCGAGCAGTACTTC
v_gene: TRBV4-1; abundance: NA; d_gene: NA; j_gene: TRBJ1-5; CDR3aa: CASSQIVTVNSNQPQHF; CDR3nt: TGCGCCAGCAGCCAAATAGTAACAGTTAATAGCAATCAGCCCCAGCATTTT
v_gene: TRBV11-2; abundance: NA; d_gene: NA; j_gene: TRBJ1-2; CDR3aa: CAGSLELEYGYTF; CDR3nt: TGTGCCGGCAGCTTAGAGCTGGAATATGGCTACACCTTC
v_gene: TRBV7-3; abundance: NA; d_gene: NA; j_gene: TRBJ1-1; CDR3aa: CASSLGGARDTEAFF; CDR3nt: TGTGCCAGCAGCCTCGGCGGGGCACGGGACACTGAAGCTTTCTTT
v_gene: TRBV4-3; abundance: NA; d_gene: TRBD2; j_gene: TRBJ2-3; CDR3aa: CASSQGGTSGGTDTQYF; CDR3nt: TGTGCCAGCAGCCAGGGAGGGACTAGCGGGGGAACAGATACGCAGTATTTT
v_gene: TRBV5-6; abundance: NA; d_gene: NA; j_gene: TRBJ2-5; CDR3aa: CASSLGEKETQYF; CDR3nt: TGTGCCAGCAGCCTCGGGGAGAAAGAGACCCAGTACTTC
v_gene: TRBV20-1; abundance: few; d_gene: NA; j_gene: TRBJ2-7; CDR3aa: CSARQTLSYEQYF; CDR3nt: TGCAGTGCTAGACAGACACTCTCCTACGAGCAGTACTTC
v_gene: TRBV6-6; abundance: once; d_gene: TRBD1; j_gene: TRBJ1-1; CDR3aa: CASSVQGAHTEAFF; CDR3nt: TGTGCCAGCAGCGTACAGGGGGCGCACACTGAAGCTTTCTTT
v_gene: TRBV3-1; abundance: NA; d_gene: TRBD2; j_gene: TRBJ2-1; CDR3aa: CASSQDFSGLAGGHEQFF; CDR3nt: TGTGCCAGCAGCCAAGATTTTTCGGGACTAGCGGGGGGGCATGAGCAGTTCTTC
v_gene: TRBV10-3; abundance: NA; d_gene: NA; j_gene: TRBJ1-1; CDR3aa: CAISGARGDSNTEAFF; CDR3nt: TGTGCCATCAGTGGGGCCAGGGGCGATTCGAACACTGAAGCTTTCTTT
v_gene: TRBV7-2; abundance: NA; d_gene: TRBD2; j_gene: TRBJ2-2; CDR3aa: CASSFRTSNTGELFF; CDR3nt: TGTGCCAGCAGCTTCCGGACTAGCAACACCGGGGAGCTGTTTTTT
v_gene: TRBV7-8; abundance: NA; d_gene: TRBD1; j_gene: TRBJ2-1; CDR3aa: CASSLGPGTGDYNEQFF; CDR3nt: TGTGCCAGCAGCTTAGGCCCCGGGACAGGGGATTACAATGAGCAGTTCTTC
v_gene: TRBV11-2; abundance: NA; d_gene: TRBD2; j_gene: TRBJ2-7; CDR3aa: CASSFETSGSYEQYF; CDR3nt: TGTGCCAGCAGCTTCGAGACTAGCGGCTCCTACGAGCAGTACTTC
v_gene: TRBV6-1; abundance: NA; d_gene: NA; j_gene: TRBJ1-4; CDR3aa: CASSEWGRDEKLFF; CDR3nt: TGTGCCAGCAGTGAATGGGGAAGGGACGAAAAACTGTTTTTT
v_gene: TRBV9; abundance: many; d_gene: NA; j_gene: TRBJ2-7; CDR3aa: CASSVARDSYEQYF; CDR3nt: TGTGCCAGCAGCGTAGCCAGGGACTCCTACGAGCAGTACTTC
v_gene: TRBV5-1; abundance: NA; d_gene: TRBD2; j_gene: TRBJ2-1; CDR3aa: CASSLGPTSGGLNEQFF; CDR3nt: TGCGCCAGCAGCTTGGGGCCGACTAGCGGGGGCCTCAATGAGCAGTTCTTC
v_gene: TRBV9; abundance: NA; d_gene: NA; j_gene: TRBJ2-7; CDR3aa: CASSAQPWTSRYEQYF; CDR3nt: TGTGCCAGCAGCGCGCAGCCATGGACCTCGAGGTACGAGCAGTACTTC
v_gene: TRBV7-2; abundance: NA; d_gene: NA; j_gene: TRBJ2-5; CDR3aa: CASSRGEGKGETQYF; CDR3nt: TGTGCCAGCAGCAGGGGGGAGGGGAAGGGAGAGACCCAGTACTTC
v_gene: TRBV20-1; abundance: NA; d_gene: TRBD1; j_gene: TRBJ1-4; CDR3aa: CSANPGQGEKLFF; CDR3nt: TGCAGTGCAAATCCGGGACAGGGTGAAAAACTGTTTTTT
v_gene: TRBV7-2; abundance: NA; d_gene: TRBD2; j_gene: TRBJ2-1; CDR3aa: CASSSQRKRGPRDEQFF; CDR3nt: TGTGCCAGCAGCTCGCAGCGAAAGCGGGGCCCCAGGGATGAGCAGTTCTTC
v_gene: TRBV9; abundance: few; d_gene: NA; j_gene: TRBJ1-2; CDR3aa: CASSVGTEGYTF; CDR3nt: TGTGCCAGCAGCGTAGGTACAGAAGGCTACACCTTC
v_gene: TRBV5-1; abundance: NA; d_gene: NA; j_gene: TRBJ2-3; CDR3aa: CANSWGPTDTQYF; CDR3nt: TGCGCCAACAGCTGGGGCCCCACAGATACGCAGTATTTT
v_gene: TRBV6-4; abundance: few; d_gene: TRBD1; j_gene: TRBJ2-1; CDR3aa: CARMDRGNEQFF; CDR3nt: TGTGCCAGAATGGACAGGGGCAATGAGCAGTTCTTC
v_gene: TRBV5-8; abundance: NA; d_gene: NA; j_gene: TRBJ2-6; CDR3aa: CASSLEYRASSGANVLTF; CDR3nt: TGTGCCAGCAGCTTAGAGTACAGGGCAAGCTCTGGGGCCAACGTCCTGACTTTC
v_gene: TRBV14; abundance: NA; d_gene: TRBD1; j_gene: TRBJ1-2; CDR3aa: CASSQETGAVFYGYTF; CDR3nt: TGTGCCAGCAGCCAGGAGACAGGGGCCGTTTTCTATGGCTACACCTTC
v_gene: TRBV3-1; abundance: NA; d_gene: NA; j_gene: TRBJ2-7; CDR3aa: CASSQEGGGYEQYF; CDR3nt: TGTGCCAGCAGCCAAGAGGGGGGCGGCTACGAGCAGTACTTC
v_gene: TRBV7-2; abundance: NA; d_gene: NA; j_gene: TRBJ2-1; CDR3aa: CASSLAGGLGGHEQFF; CDR3nt: TGTGCCAGCAGCTTAGCCGGGGGTCTAGGCGGGCATGAGCAGTTCTTC
v_gene: TRBV3-1; abundance: NA; d_gene: NA; j_gene: TRBJ1-1; CDR3aa: CASSQESRNTEAFF; CDR3nt: TGTGCCAGCAGCCAAGAATCGCGCAACACTGAAGCTTTCTTT
v_gene: TRBV14; abundance: NA; d_gene: TRBD1; j_gene: TRBJ2-1; CDR3aa: CASSRLGQGASDEQFF; CDR3nt: TGTGCCAGCAGCCGTCTGGGACAGGGGGCTTCCGATGAGCAGTTCTTC
v_gene: TRBV6-5; abundance: NA; d_gene: TRBD1; j_gene: TRBJ2-5; CDR3aa: CASSYDRGVQETQYF; CDR3nt: TGTGCCAGCAGTTACGACAGGGGGGTCCAAGAGACCCAGTACTTC
v_gene: TRBV10-2; abundance: NA; d_gene: TRBD1; j_gene: TRBJ2-5; CDR3aa: CARVDTGGFKEQYF; CDR3nt: TGCGCCAGGGTGGACACAGGGGGCTTTAAGGAGCAGTACTTC
v_gene: TRBV7-9; abundance: NA; d_gene: TRBD1; j_gene: TRBJ1-2; CDR3aa: CASSYNPGQGHYGYTF; CDR3nt: TGTGCCAGCAGTTACAACCCGGGACAGGGGCACTATGGCTACACCTTC
v_gene: TRBV6-5; abundance: few; d_gene: TRBD1; j_gene: TRBJ1-2; CDR3aa: CASSYGTGRGYTF; CDR3nt: TGTGCCAGCAGTTACGGGACAGGGAGGGGCTACACCTTC
v_gene: TRBV30; abundance: NA; d_gene: TRBD2; j_gene: TRBJ2-3; CDR3aa: CAWSFTSGGTDTQYF; CDR3nt: TGTGCCTGGAGTTTTACTAGCGGAGGCACAGATACGCAGTATTTT
v_gene: TRBV18; abundance: few; d_gene: NA; j_gene: TRBJ2-1; CDR3aa: CASSAQVGNEQFF; CDR3nt: TGTGCCAGCTCAGCCCAGGTAGGCAATGAGCAGTTCTTT
v_gene: TRBV4-3; abundance: few; d_gene: TRBD1; j_gene: TRBJ1-2; CDR3aa: CASSQATGGPATYGYTF; CDR3nt: TGCGCCAGCAGCCAAGCGACAGGGGGCCCAGCCACCTATGGCTACACCTTC
v_gene: TRBV4-3; abundance: few; d_gene: TRBD2; j_gene: TRBJ2-1; CDR3aa: CASSQRTSGELYNEQFF; CDR3nt: TGCGCCAGCAGCCAAAGGACTAGCGGGGAATTATACAATGAGCAGTTCTTC
v_gene: TRBV27; abundance: few; d_gene: TRBD2; j_gene: TRBJ2-1; CDR3aa: CASSFRASGGNYNEQFF; CDR3nt: TGTGCCAGCAGTTTTAGGGCAAGCGGGGGGAACTACAATGAGCAGTTCTTC
v_gene: TRBV3-1; abundance: NA; d_gene: NA; j_gene: TRBJ2-7; CDR3aa: CASSQGTITVSSYEQYF; CDR3nt: TGTGCCAGCAGCCAAGGGACAATAACAGTAAGCTCCTACGAGCAGTACTTC
v_gene: TRBV5-1; abundance: many; d_gene: NA; j_gene: TRBJ2-7; CDR3aa: CASSQMTRANSYEQYF; CDR3nt: TGCGCCAGCAGTCAGATGACTAGGGCGAATTCCTACGAGCAGTACTTC
v_gene: TRBV12-3/TRBV12-4; abundance: NA; d_gene: TRBD1; j_gene: TRBJ2-7; CDR3aa: CASSPPGRGQETRYF; CDR3nt: TGTGCCAGCAGTCCCCCGGGCAGGGGGCAAGAGACCCGGTACTTC
v_gene: TRBV5-1; abundance: once; d_gene: NA; j_gene: TRBJ1-2; CDR3aa: CASSMDPGRRGYTF; CDR3nt: TGCGCCAGCAGCATGGATCCGGGGAGAAGGGGCTACACCTTC
v_gene: TRBV4-1; abundance: NA; d_gene: TRBD2; j_gene: TRBJ2-3; CDR3aa: CASSQDPSGASDTQYF; CDR3nt: TGCGCCAGCAGCCAAGATCCAAGCGGGGCCTCAGATACGCAGTATTTT
v_gene: TRBV7-2; abundance: few; d_gene: TRBD1; j_gene: TRBJ1-1; CDR3aa: CASSSWVGGGTEAFF; CDR3nt: TGTGCCAGCAGCTCCTGGGTAGGGGGCGGGACTGAAGCTTTCTTT
v_gene: TRBV7-9; abundance: NA; d_gene: NA; j_gene: TRBJ1-2; CDR3aa: CASSLASRAPLYGYTF; CDR3nt: TGTGCCAGCAGCTTAGCGTCGAGGGCCCCCCTCTATGGCTACACCTTC
v_gene: TRBV6-6; abundance: NA; d_gene: TRBD2; j_gene: TRBJ2-1; CDR3aa: CASSPRRAGVSDEQFF; CDR3nt: TGTGCCAGCAGTCCCCGCCGAGCGGGGGTTAGCGATGAGCAGTTCTTC
v_gene: TRBV7-9; abundance: NA; d_gene: TRBD1; j_gene: TRBJ1-1; CDR3aa: CASSSGGFEAFF; CDR3nt: TGTGCCAGCAGCTCAGGGGGGTTTGAAGCTTTCTTT
v_gene: TRBV20-1; abundance: few; d_gene: NA; j_gene: TRBJ1-6; CDR3aa: CSARAGRGLENSPLHF; CDR3nt: TGCAGTGCTAGAGCCGGCAGGGGATTGGAGAATTCACCCCTCCACTTT
v_gene: TRBV5-1; abundance: NA; d_gene: TRBD1; j_gene: TRBJ1-2; CDR3aa: CASSPGTVIYGYTF; CDR3nt: TGCGCCAGCAGCCCCGGGACAGTGATATATGGCTACACCTTC
v_gene: TRBV20-1; abundance: few; d_gene: NA; j_gene: TRBJ2-1; CDR3aa: CSAKLGYNEQFF; CDR3nt: TGCAGTGCTAAGTTGGGCTACAATGAGCAGTTCTTC
v_gene: TRBV20-1; abundance: NA; d_gene: TRBD2; j_gene: TRBJ2-4; CDR3aa: CSASSTGGNIQYF; CDR3nt: TGCAGTGCTAGTTCCACGGGGGGGAACATTCAGTACTTC